This T cell receptor beta chain comes out of a study of T cells after yellow fever vaccination. Each CDR3 protein gets one entry after TCRdb re-called the 5' RACE reads with MiXCR. Of 500,000 to 700,000 distinct CDR3 sequences listed, under 25% are singletons. To note about this clonotype: No antigen is known for it.

Notes on the study in general: The CD4 and CD8 compartments had a small share of their clonotypes in common. Peaking on day 5 versus 15, the secondary response was faster but weaker.

The CDR3 spans 12 residues. Between the trimmed V and J ends, which lost 0 bases and 8 bases, there was a span of 5 bases. Per the germline V gene, CDR1 is LGHNA and CDR2 is YSLEER. The receptor was isolated from a man aged 30-40 years who received the YFV17D yellow fever vaccine. The starting material was PBMCs, obtained 15 days after the yellow fever booster vaccination. The chain has TRBV4-3 and TRBJ2-1; unclear D gene. The chain's CDR3 is CASSQDLHEQFF. DNA for the CDR3: TGCGCCAGCAGCCAAGATCTACATGAGCAGTTCTTC.